The rows below give T cell receptor beta chains drawn from one sample of a study of blood T cells in healthy people across ages. TCRdb reprocessed the 5' RACE reads with MiXCR, giving one entry per CDR3 protein. The table shows around 500,000 distinct CDR3 sequences, with about 28% occurring only once. The same specimen was also included in a second study, on T cells of mothers and their children.

The sample comprised blood. All receptors come from a boy younger than 10 in good health. CDR3s include the opening cysteine and the closing phenylalanine or tryptophan. The D gene is left open where the match is weak. Some rows have no size entry. The others give once, few or many, or a class for an expanded clone.

D | size | J | V | DNA | CDR3
. | few | TRBJ1-6 | TRBV15 | TGTGCCACCAGCAGAGCCGGGGTTAATTCACCCCTCCACTTT | CATSRAGVNSPLHF
TRBD1 | few | TRBJ1-1 | TRBV12-3/TRBV12-4 | TGTGCCAGCAGTTTGAGGGGGCAGACTGAAGCTTTCTTT | CASSLRGQTEAFF
TRBD1 | few | TRBJ2-7 | TRBV2 | TGTGCCAGCACCACAAAGCAGGGGGCTGGCTACGAGCAGTACTTC | CASTTKQGAGYEQYF
TRBD2 | few | TRBJ2-2 | TRBV7-6 | TGTGCCAGCAGCTTGCGGCGGGAGGGCACCGGGGAGCTGTTTTTT | CASSLRREGTGELFF
TRBD2 | few | TRBJ2-7 | TRBV5-1 | TGCGCCAGCAGCTTGGCCCCGGGACTAGCGGACCCCTACGAGCAGTACTTC | CASSLAPGLADPYEQYF
. | few | TRBJ1-5 | TRBV19 | TGTGCCAGTAGTCCCGGGACAACTTCTTATGGCAATCAGCCCCAGCATTTT | CASSPGTTSYGNQPQHF
. | . | TRBJ1-1 | TRBV20-1 | TGCAGTGCTAGAGATCTTTCCCGTAGGGGCACTGAAGCTTTCTTT | CSARDLSRRGTEAFF
. | . | TRBJ1-2 | TRBV3-1 | TGTGCCAGCAGCCAAGATGATGGGGGCTCCGGCGGAATCTGGACCTTC | CASSQDDGGSGGIWTF
TRBD2 | few | TRBJ2-1 | TRBV2 | TGTGCCAGCAGTGAAGGCTTTAGGGTTAGCGGGGTAAACAATGAGCAGTTCTTC | CASSEGFRVSGVNNEQFF
TRBD2 | many | TRBJ2-3 | TRBV6-2/TRBV6-3 | TGTGCCAGCAGGCGACCGGGACTAGCGGGTCTCACAGATACGCAGTATTTT | CASRRPGLAGLTDTQYF
. | once | TRBJ2-1 | TRBV6-5 | TGTGCCAGCAGTTACGAACGCGGGGACAACGACAATGGGCAGTTCTTC | CASSYERGDNDNGQFF
. | few | TRBJ2-5 | TRBV29-1 | TGCAGCGTTTACCACACGGAAGAGACCCAGTACTTC | CSVYHTEETQYF
TRBD1 | . | TRBJ2-7 | TRBV7-3 | TGTGCCAGCAGCTTGGGGACAGGGGACGTCGGCGAGCAGTACTTC | CASSLGTGDVGEQYF
TRBD2 | few | TRBJ2-5 | TRBV10-3 | TGTGCCATCATTACCACTAGCGGGGGGCCCCAAGAGACCCGGTACTTC | CAIITTSGGPQETRYF
. | few | TRBJ2-4 | TRBV6-5 | TGTGCCAGCAGTTACACCACCCAGGGGGCCAAAAACATTCAGTACTTC | CASSYTTQGAKNIQYF
TRBD1 | . | TRBJ2-5 | TRBV7-3 | TGTGCCAGCAGGGCGACAGGGCTTAGGGAAGAGACCCAGTACTTC | CASRATGLREETQYF
. | many | TRBJ2-5 | TRBV6-5 | TGTGCCAGCAGGGGGGGCGACACAGAGACCCAGTACTTC | CASRGGDTETQYF
TRBD1 | few | TRBJ2-7 | TRBV20-1 | TGCAGTGCTGTCCGGGACAGGGCCTACGAGCAGTACTTC | CSAVRDRAYEQYF
. | . | TRBJ1-2 | TRBV29-1 | TGCAGCGTTGAAGACCCCCGACCCTATGGCTACACCTTC | CSVEDPRPYGYTF
. | . | TRBJ2-6 | TRBV27 | TGTGCCAGCAGTTGGGGTGGGGCCAACGTCCTGACTTTC | CASSWGGANVLTF
TRBD2 | . | TRBJ2-1 | TRBV28 | TGTGCCAGCAGCCCCGGGGGACTAGAAAACAATGAGCAGTTCTTC | CASSPGGLENNEQFF
. | . | TRBJ2-3 | TRBV6-5 | TGTGCCAGTCCTAAAGTCCCGAGGAAAGGTTTT | CASPKVPRKGF
. | . | TRBJ1-1 | TRBV12-3/TRBV12-4 | TGTGCCAGCACCACCAGGGCCGGTGGGAACACTGAAGATTTCTTT | CASTTRAGGNTEDFF
TRBD2 | many | TRBJ2-7 | TRBV3-1 | TGTGCCAGCAGCCACTCCGCTAGCGGGGGCTCCTACGAGCAGTACTTC | CASSHSASGGSYEQYF
TRBD1 | many | TRBJ2-4 | TRBV3-1 | TGTGCCAGCAGCCCCCGGGACAGACCGAATGTAGCCAAAAACATTCAGTACTTC | CASSPRDRPNVAKNIQYF
TRBD2 | few | TRBJ2-5 | TRBV5-1 | TGCGCCAGCAGCTTGGACGGGAGGATCGAGACCCAGTACTTC | CASSLDGRIETQYF
. | . | TRBJ2-3 | TRBV7-2 | TGTGCCAGCAGCCGTGGGTATTTT | CASSRGYF
. | . | TRBJ2-5 | TRBV7-8 | TGTGCCAGCAGCTTAGGAGGGACTCCGAAAGAGACCCAGTACTTC | CASSLGGTPKETQYF
. | . | TRBJ1-1 | TRBV25-1 | TGTGCCAGCAGTGGGGGGAGAAGCACTGAAGCTTTCTTT | CASSGGRSTEAFF
. | . | TRBJ2-3 | TRBV6-1 | TGTGCCAGCAGTGAAGGGTACGGGACCACAGATACGCAGTATTTT | CASSEGYGTTDTQYF
TRBD1 | few | TRBJ1-4 | TRBV10-3 | TGTGCCATCAAAGGGGACAGCTATAATGAAAAACTGTTTTTT | CAIKGDSYNEKLFF
TRBD2 | few | TRBJ2-1 | TRBV12-3/TRBV12-4 | TGTGCCAGCAGTTCCCCGGGACTAGCGGGATACAATGAGCAGTTCTTC | CASSSPGLAGYNEQFF
. | . | TRBJ2-1 | TRBV4-3 | TGCGCCAGCAGCCAAGGTCCGCGGACCTCCTACAATGAGCAGTTCTTC | CASSQGPRTSYNEQFF
. | few | TRBJ2-4 | TRBV20-1 | TGCAGTGCTAGTACAGGAGTAGCCAAAAACATTCAGTACTTC | CSASTGVAKNIQYF
. | . | TRBJ2-5 | TRBV13 | TGTGCCAGCAGCACCATACAAGAGACCCAGTACTTC | CASSTIQETQYF
. | few | TRBJ2-1 | TRBV29-1 | TGCAGCGACAAAACAGGGCCCTACAATGAGCAGTTCTTC | CSDKTGPYNEQFF
TRBD1 | . | TRBJ2-7 | TRBV12-3/TRBV12-4 | TGTGCCAGCGGCGCGGGACAGGCGGGTGAGCAGTACTTC | CASGAGQAGEQYF
. | . | TRBJ2-5 | TRBV3-1 | TGTGCCAGCAGCCAACTAGGGTGGGAGACCCAGTACTTC | CASSQLGWETQYF
. | few | TRBJ1-4 | TRBV6-1 | TGTGCCAGCTGTGAACAGCGGCCTCCCGAAAAACTGTTTTTT | CASCEQRPPEKLFF
TRBD2 | . | TRBJ2-5 | TRBV15 | TGTGCCACCAGCGCCATTATAGGACTAGCGTACCAAGAGACCCAGTACTTC | CATSAIIGLAYQETQYF
TRBD2 | few | TRBJ2-1 | TRBV12-3/TRBV12-4 | TGTGCCAGCAGTTCGCGGGGGGGCTCCGATGAGCAGTTCTTC | CASSSRGGSDEQFF
. | few | TRBJ1-1 | TRBV3-1 | TGTGCCAGCAGCCACCTCAGGGGAGGAAAGGCTGAAGCTTTCTTT | CASSHLRGGKAEAFF
. | few | TRBJ2-6 | TRBV4-1 | TGCGCCAGCAGCCAAGATCTCGGGGACGCTCGCTCTGGGGCCAACGTCCTGACTTTC | CASSQDLGDARSGANVLTF
TRBD2 | . | TRBJ2-7 | TRBV7-9 | TGTGCCAGCAGCTTGCCGGGACTAGCGGTCCCCTACGAGCAGTACTTC | CASSLPGLAVPYEQYF
. | . | TRBJ1-1 | TRBV20-1 | TGCAGTGCTAGTTCTGGGACGTACACTGAAGCTTTCTTT | CSASSGTYTEAFF
TRBD2 | . | TRBJ2-7 | TRBV5-1 | TGCGCCAGCAGGCAGGTACTAGCGGCAAATTACGAGCAGTACTTC | CASRQVLAANYEQYF
TRBD2 | few | TRBJ2-3 | TRBV5-5 | TGTGCCAGCAGCCGGACTAGCGGATACACAGATACGCAGTATTTT | CASSRTSGYTDTQYF
. | . | TRBJ2-2 | TRBV19 | TGTGCCAGTAGCTCGACAGGTAGCAACACCGGGGAGCTGTTTTTT | CASSSTGSNTGELFF
TRBD2 | few | TRBJ2-5 | TRBV7-9 | TGTGCCAGCATCCTACTGGCGGGAGCAGGAGAGACCCAGTACTTC | CASILLAGAGETQYF
TRBD2 | many | TRBJ2-5 | TRBV29-1 | TGCAGCGTTGAAGAGGGGGGGGGAAGAGGAGAGACCCAGTACTTC | CSVEEGGGRGETQYF
TRBD2 | . | TRBJ2-3 | TRBV15 | TGTGCCACCAGCAGAGATTTAGGGACTAGCGGGGCCCCGCGGCGGTTT | CATSRDLGTSGAPRRF
TRBD2 | few | TRBJ2-5 | TRBV5-8 | TGTGCCAGCAGCCCGTCCGTGCGGGGGGGCCAGGAGACCCAGTACTTC | CASSPSVRGGQETQYF
. | few | TRBJ2-3 | TRBV4-3 | TGCGCCAGCAGCCAAGAACACTGGAGGGGGATCACAGATACGCAGTATTTT | CASSQEHWRGITDTQYF
. | . | TRBJ1-1 | TRBV20-1 | TGCAGTGCTAGAGATGGGCCCGGGGGAACTGAAGCTTTCTTT | CSARDGPGGTEAFF
. | . | TRBJ1-1 | TRBV20-1 | TGCAGTGCTAGAGACCAGGGCGGGGGTTATATGGAAGCTTTCTTT | CSARDQGGGYMEAFF
TRBD2 | few | TRBJ2-7 | TRBV20-1 | TGCAGTGCTAGGGAGACTAGCGGGAGACCCTACGAGCAGTACTTC | CSARETSGRPYEQYF
. | many | TRBJ2-5 | TRBV3-1 | TGTGCCAGCAGCCAAGATCGCCTGGTAAAAGAGACCCAGTACTTC | CASSQDRLVKETQYF
. | . | TRBJ1-1 | TRBV6-5 | TGTGCCAGCAGTTACAGGGGCTCAGGTAATTGGGACACTGAAGCTTTCTTT | CASSYRGSGNWDTEAFF
TRBD2 | few | TRBJ2-7 | TRBV6-6 | TGTGCCAGCAGTTACACCGGGACTAGCTTCCACGAGCAGTACTTC | CASSYTGTSFHEQYF